These 28 T cell receptor beta chains came from one sample sequenced in a study of CD8 T cells in Susac syndrome. RNA totalling 0.5 to 1 ug underwent reverse transcription with random hexamers. TCRdb called the immunoSEQ multiplex PCR reads again in MiXCR, with one record for every CDR3 protein. The sample records 95,000 to 150,000 distinct CDR3 sequences, over 90% being singletons. Sequencing was done on a sample of CD8+ T cells from PBMCs. The receptors originated from a human donor with multiple sclerosis.

The J gene is TRBJ2-1, the V gene TRBV9; D gene unclear. Per germline, CDR1 SGDLS and CDR2 YYNGEE. V lost 0 bases and J lost 4, with 8 bases in between. The CDR3 is made up of 14 amino acids. The CDR3 region is CASSVGYDYNEQFF. CDR3 in DNA: TGTGCCAGCAGCGTAGGGTACGATTACAATGAGCAGTTCTTC.

This chain connects TRBV15 to TRBJ2-3, with a tentative D call TRBD2 (5 bases). Trimming removed 3 bases from V and 6 bases from J, with 13 bases in between. This CDR3 has 14 residues. Looked up from germline, CDR1 is LNHNV and CDR2 is YYDKDF (reference sequence). As DNA, the CDR3 is TGTGCCACCAGCAGCACTAGTAAGTCGGATACGCAGTATTTT. Translated: CATSSTSKSDTQYF. Variable domain in full (rest from reference TRBV15 and TRBJ2-3): DAMVIQNPRYQVTQFGKPVTLSCSQTLNHNVMYWYQQKSSQAPKLLFHYYDKDFNNEADTPDNFQSRRPNTSFCFLDIRSPGLGDTAMYLCATSSTSKSDTQYFGPGTRLTVL.

This chain joins TRBV13 and TRBJ2-2, with D perhaps TRBD1 (5 bases). Germline V gives CDR1 PRHDT, CDR2 FYEKMQ (reference sequence). With 3 bases removed from V and 9 bases from J, the gap between germline ends came to 17 bases. This CDR3 comprises 15 residues. The CDR3 loop is CASSLGTGPHRELFF. As DNA, the CDR3 is TGTGCCAGCAGCTTGGGTACAGGCCCTCATCGGGAGCTGTTTTTT.

This chain uses TRBV7-6 with TRBJ2-2, with D uncertain. Trimming cost V 5 bases and J 9 bases, with 13 bases left between them. Germline CDR1 SGHVS, CDR2 FNYEAQ. The length of the CDR3 is 13 residues. CDR3 coding DNA: TGTGCCAGCAGCCCCATGGTTCGCCGGGAGCTGTTTTTT. Translated: CASSPMVRRELFF.

The V gene is TRBV5-4, the J gene TRBJ1-1; D unresolved. V gave up 5 bases and J gave up 4 bases, with 12 bases separating them. Germline V gives CDR1 SGHNT, CDR2 YYREEE (reference sequence). The CDR3 covers 13 residues. CDR3 bases: TGTGCCAGCAGGACCGGGCAGACCACTGAAGCTTTCTTT. Residues: CASRTGQTTEAFF.

V and J are TRBV6-5 and TRBJ1-2, with 7 bases lining up with TRBD1. CDR3 length equals 15 residues. J was trimmed by 2 bases and V by 2 bases; bases with no gene match: 5. The germline V gene encodes CDR1 MNHEY and CDR2 SVGAGI. The CDR3 region has the DNA TGTGCCAGCAGTTACGTAAGGGGGCGCAACTATGGCTACACCTTC. Protein product: CASSYVRGRNYGYTF.

The V gene is TRBV7-3, the J gene TRBJ2-7, with TRBD1 identical over 7 bases. This CDR3 comprises 15 residues. Germline V gives CDR1 SGHTA, CDR2 FQGTGA. J lost 4 bases, V lost 4 bases, and 10 bases had no gene match. CDR3 protein: CASSSWDSLTYEQYF. Here the CDR3 DNA reads TGTGCCAGCAGCTCCTGGGACAGCCTAACGTACGAGCAGTACTTC. The variable domain in full, with the rest retrieved from reference TRBV7-3 and TRBJ2-7, is GAGVSQTPSNKVTEKGKYVELRCDPISGHTALYWYRQSLGQGPEFLIYFQGTGAADDSGLPNDRFFAVRPEGSVSTLKIQRTERGDSAVYLCASSSWDSLTYEQYFGPGTRLTVT.

The chain uses TRBV9 and TRBJ2-2; D gene unclear. The CDR3 is 17 residues long. Germline V CDR1 and CDR2: SGDLS, YYNGEE. Trimming pared 1 base from V and 1 base from J, leaving 14 bases between. CDR3 bases: TGTGCCAGCAGCGTAAGTAGAGGACGAGAGAACACCGGGGAGCTGTTTTTT. Its protein product is CASSVSRGRENTGELFF.

V gene TRBV5-1 combines with J gene TRBJ2-1; 8 bases are a match to TRBD1. The junction had 3 bases not matched to a gene; V was cut back by 2 bases and J by 5 bases. The CDR3 totals 14 residues. Germline assignment: CDR1 SGHRS and CDR2 YFSETQ. The CDR3, as DNA: TGCGCCAGCAGCTTAAGGACAGGGAACAATGAGCAGTTCTTC. This codes for CASSLRTGNNEQFF.

The V and J genes are TRBV4-1 and TRBJ2-1; 7 nucleotides agree with TRBD2. This CDR3 spans 14 amino acids. Germline CDR1 MGHRA, CDR2 YSYEKL. Trimming cost V 1 base and J 4 bases; bases outside gene matches: 1. CDR3 DNA: TGCGCCAGCAGCCAAGGGGGGGGGTACAATGAGCAGTTCTTC. Translating gives CASSQGGGYNEQFF.

The CDR3 sequence: CASSLYGTPQETQYF. CDR3 bases: TGTGCCAGCAGTTTATATGGGACCCCCCAAGAGACCCAGTACTTC. This chain joins TRBV28 and TRBJ2-5; possibly TRBD1 or TRBD2 for D (5 bases each). This CDR3 region has 15 residues. Trimming shortened V by 1 base and J by 1 base, and 10 bases separated the two germline ends. Germline lookup yields CDR1 MDHEN and CDR2 SYDVKM.

The chain couples TRBV10-3 to TRBJ2-7, with a possible D match to TRBD1 (6 bases). Germline-derived CDR1 and CDR2 are ENHRY and SYGVKD. V lost 5 bases to trimming and J lost 6 bases, with 14 bases between them. This CDR3 is 13 amino acids long. In DNA, the CDR3 is TGTGCCATCAGTTCAAGGGACAATCGCGAGCAGTACTTC. Amino acid sequence: CAISSRDNREQYF.

Details on this clonotype: A read error may account for a junction end that differs from germline. This rearrangement joins TRBV5-1 to TRBJ2-3; a weak D match, TRBD2 (5 bases). The CDR3 runs 12 residues. Germline V gives CDR1 SGHRS, CDR2 YFSETQ. The CDR3 DNA follows: TGCGCCAGCAGATTGGGTAGCGTTGGTCAGTATTTT. This codes for CASRLGSVGQYF.

V usage is TRBV12-3 or TRBV12-4 and J usage is TRBJ2-7; 10 bases align to TRBD1. The V gene end was trimmed by 3 bases and the J gene end by 6 bases; junction bases not matched to a gene: 5. This CDR3 contains 14 residues. The CDR3 coding sequence is TGTGCCAGCAGTTTGGACAGGGGGGAGGGCGAGCAGTACTTC. It translates to CASSLDRGEGEQYF.

The CDR3 region has the DNA TGTGCCAGCAGCCTCGGCGGGAGTGAGACCCAGTACTTC. Translated, it gives CASSLGGSETQYF. The J gene is TRBJ2-5, the V gene TRBV6-5; 7 bases fit TRBD2. J was trimmed by 5 bases and V by 6 bases; bases with no gene match: 6. The CDR3 has 13 amino acids. Germline assignment: CDR1 MNHEY and CDR2 SVGAGI.

The J gene is TRBJ2-3, the V gene TRBV29-1, with unresolved D. There are 14 residues in the CDR3. Trimming removed 4 bases from V and 4 bases from J, with 15 bases in between. Germline V gene data show CDR1 as SQVTM and CDR2 as ANQGSEA. CDR3 sequence: CSVVGQLSADTQYF. CDR3 coding DNA: TGCAGCGTTGTTGGGCAACTAAGCGCAGATACGCAGTATTTT.

The chain combines TRBV7-8 with TRBJ2-7; TRBD2 is a possible D gene (5 bases). V lost 7 bases, J lost 0 bases, and 13 bases lay in between. The germline CDR1 and CDR2 sequences are SGHVS and FQNEAQ. The CDR3 covers 14 residues. CDR3 bases: TGTGCCAGCACCCCCAGCGGAAGCTCCTACGAGCAGTACGTC. It codes for CASTPSGSSYEQYV.

The rearrangement links TRBV7-2 to TRBJ1-2; D may be TRBD1 (6 bases). Germline CDR1 SGHTA, CDR2 FQGNSA. The CDR3 is made up of 13 amino acids. Trimming left V 5 bases short and J 2 bases short, with 9 bases between. CDR3 loop: CASSEQGNYGYTF. The CDR3 nucleotides are TGTGCCAGCAGCGAACAGGGAAACTATGGCTACACCTTC.

The chain employs TRBV14 and TRBJ1-6; no definite D call. Germline V gene sequence: CDR1 SGHDN, CDR2 FVKESK. The CDR3 runs to 16 residues. The V gene lost 0 bases and the J gene lost 7 bases, with 13 bases spanning the gap. The CDR3 region has the DNA TGTGCCAGCAGCCAAGATTTTGGCGGGAAGAATTCACCCCTCCACTTT. It is translated as CASSQDFGGKNSPLHF.

The chain couples TRBV20-1 to TRBJ1-5; a possible D gene is TRBD1 (5 bases). CDR1 is DFQATT and CDR2 is SNEGSKA in the germline V gene (reference sequence). V lost 5 bases, J lost 5 bases, and 16 bases lay in between. The length of the CDR3 is 14 residues. The CDR3 region has the DNA TGCAGTGCTCCAGATGGGGGACTCCATCAGCCCCAGCATTTT. Amino acids: CSAPDGGLHQPQHF.

This chain links TRBV7-6 with TRBJ2-7; D call uncertain. Germline lookup yields CDR1 SGHVS and CDR2 FNYEAQ. There are 13 residues in the CDR3. V was shortened by 5 bases and J by 3 bases, with 11 bases between the two germline ends. CDR3 amino acids: CASSTRENYEQYF. Written as DNA, the CDR3 is TGTGCCAGCAGCACCCGAGAAAACTACGAGCAGTACTTC.

The chain carries TRBV10-2 and TRBJ1-1; tentatively, D is TRBD1 (5 bases). Per the germline V gene, CDR1 is WSHSY and CDR2 is SAAADI. The CDR3 is made up of 13 amino acids. V was trimmed by 4 bases and J by 4 bases, leaving 10 bases between them. CDR3 bases: TGCGCCAGCAGTGCGGGGGGAGGCACTGAAGCTTTCTTT. Translation gives CASSAGGGTEAFF.

This clonotype has just a few counts. One end of the junction fails to match germline, which may point to a read error. The genes are TRBV4-1 and TRBJ1-1; TRBD1 matches 7 bases. Germline V gives CDR1 MGHRA, CDR2 YSYEKL. The CDR3 runs 13 residues. The CDR3 loop is CASSQGGNTEAFF. The CDR3 nucleotides are TGTGCCAGTAGTCAGGGGGGGAACACTGAAGCTTTCTTT.

The gene calls are TRBV7-9 and TRBJ1-2; 10 bases align to TRBD1. V lost 1 base, J lost 0 bases, and 5 bases stayed unmatched. There are 17 residues in the CDR3. CDR1 and CDR2 from the germline V gene are SEHNR and FQNEAQ (reference sequence). CDR3 in DNA: TGTGCCAGCAGCTTAGTAGTGACAGGGGGCCCTAACTATGGCTACACCTTC. Protein: CASSLVVTGGPNYGYTF.

The chain recombines TRBV30 with TRBJ1-1; D possibly corresponds to TRBD1 (5 bases). The CDR3 length is 15 residues. Germline V gene sequence: CDR1 GTSNPN, CDR2 SVGIG (reference sequence). Trimming pared 1 base from V and 2 bases from J, leaving 14 bases between. DNA for the CDR3: TGTGCCTGGAGTGATATCAAGGGGCTTAACACTGAAGCTTTCTTT. Translating gives CAWSDIKGLNTEAFF.

This sequence joins TRBV6-5 and TRBJ1-5; tentatively, D is TRBD1 (5 bases). Germline V gives CDR1 MNHEY, CDR2 SVGAGI. CDR3 length: 12 residues. Trimming removed 8 bases from V and 5 bases from J, with 10 bases in between. CDR3: CASPGTDQPQHF. CDR3 nucleotides: TGTGCCAGCCCAGGGACCGATCAGCCCCAGCATTTT.

This clonotype was detected only once. The V gene is TRBV9, the J gene TRBJ2-1, with 14 bases identical to TRBD2. Germline V CDR1 and CDR2: SGDLS, YYNGEE. With V trimmed by 4 bases and J by 9 bases, 12 bases remained unmatched. The CDR3 runs to 17 residues. The CDR3 is CASSLRQKTSGRVEQFF. In nucleotides, the CDR3 is TGTGCCAGCAGCCTCCGTCAAAAGACTAGCGGGAGGGTTGAGCAGTTCTTC.

The CDR3 region has the DNA TGTGCCAGCAGCCGGACCGAAGGGCCAGGGGCGGATACGCAGTATTTT. It encodes CASSRTEGPGADTQYF. The chain joins TRBV7-9 to TRBJ2-3, with D perhaps matching TRBD1 (6 bases). This CDR3 spans 16 amino acids. Germline V CDR1 and CDR2: SEHNR, FQNEAQ (reference sequence). V was shortened by 5 bases and J by 6 bases, with 21 bases between the two germline ends.